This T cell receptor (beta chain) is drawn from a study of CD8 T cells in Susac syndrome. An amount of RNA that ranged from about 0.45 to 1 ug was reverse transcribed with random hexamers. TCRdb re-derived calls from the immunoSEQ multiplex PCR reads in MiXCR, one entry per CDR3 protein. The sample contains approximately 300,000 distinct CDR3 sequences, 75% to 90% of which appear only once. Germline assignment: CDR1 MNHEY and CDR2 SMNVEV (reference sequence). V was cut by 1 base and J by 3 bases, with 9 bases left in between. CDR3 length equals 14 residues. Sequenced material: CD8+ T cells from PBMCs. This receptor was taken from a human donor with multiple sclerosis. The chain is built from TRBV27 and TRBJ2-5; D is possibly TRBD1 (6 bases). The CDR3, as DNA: TGTGCCAGCAGTTTATATACAGGGAAAGAGACCCAGTACTTC. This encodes CASSLYTGKETQYF.